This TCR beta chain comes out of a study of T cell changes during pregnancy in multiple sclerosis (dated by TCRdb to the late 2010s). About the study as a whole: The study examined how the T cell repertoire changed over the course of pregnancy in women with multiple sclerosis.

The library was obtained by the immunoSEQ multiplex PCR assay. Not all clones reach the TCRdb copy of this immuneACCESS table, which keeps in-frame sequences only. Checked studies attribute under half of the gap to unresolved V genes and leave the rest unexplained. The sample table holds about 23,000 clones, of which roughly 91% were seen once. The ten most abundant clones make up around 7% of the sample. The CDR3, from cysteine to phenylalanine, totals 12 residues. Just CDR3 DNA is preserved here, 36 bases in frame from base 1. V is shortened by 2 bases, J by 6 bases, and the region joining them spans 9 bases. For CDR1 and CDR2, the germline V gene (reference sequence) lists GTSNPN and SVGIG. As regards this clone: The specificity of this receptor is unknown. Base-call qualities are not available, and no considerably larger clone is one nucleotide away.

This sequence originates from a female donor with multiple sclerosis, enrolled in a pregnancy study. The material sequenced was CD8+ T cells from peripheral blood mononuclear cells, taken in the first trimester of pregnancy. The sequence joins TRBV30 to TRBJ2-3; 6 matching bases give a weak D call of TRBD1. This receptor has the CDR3 CAWSPQGDTQYF. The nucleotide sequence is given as TGTGCCTGGAGTCCCCAGGGGGATACGCAGTATTTT.